The T cell receptor (beta chain) described here comes from a study of technical replicates of blood from a handful of donors. Only in-frame clones appear in the TCRdb table, and some are missing; sequencing was by immunoSEQ multiplex PCR. The data contain fewer than 85,000 clones, approximately 96% of them singletons. CDR3 size: 16 residues. Germline V CDR1 and CDR2: GTSNPN, SVGIG (reference sequence). Trimming left V 0 bases short and J 0 bases short, with 12 bases between. This chain joins TRBV30 and TRBJ2-1, with D tentatively TRBD2 (5 bases). The sequencing sample was made of T cells isolated from PBMCs. The TCR comes from a human donor in good health. The CDR3 DNA reads TGTGCCTGGAGTGTACTTAGCGCGAGCTCCTACAATGAGCAGTTCTTC. Translation: CAWSVLSASSYNEQFF. Full variable domain (remainder filled in from reference TRBV30 and TRBJ2-1): SQTIHQWPATLVQPVGSPLSLECTVEGTSNPNLYWYRQAAGRGLQLLFYSVGIGQISSEVPQNLSASRPQDRQFILSSKKLLLSDSGFYLCAWSVLSASSYNEQFFGPGTRLTVL.